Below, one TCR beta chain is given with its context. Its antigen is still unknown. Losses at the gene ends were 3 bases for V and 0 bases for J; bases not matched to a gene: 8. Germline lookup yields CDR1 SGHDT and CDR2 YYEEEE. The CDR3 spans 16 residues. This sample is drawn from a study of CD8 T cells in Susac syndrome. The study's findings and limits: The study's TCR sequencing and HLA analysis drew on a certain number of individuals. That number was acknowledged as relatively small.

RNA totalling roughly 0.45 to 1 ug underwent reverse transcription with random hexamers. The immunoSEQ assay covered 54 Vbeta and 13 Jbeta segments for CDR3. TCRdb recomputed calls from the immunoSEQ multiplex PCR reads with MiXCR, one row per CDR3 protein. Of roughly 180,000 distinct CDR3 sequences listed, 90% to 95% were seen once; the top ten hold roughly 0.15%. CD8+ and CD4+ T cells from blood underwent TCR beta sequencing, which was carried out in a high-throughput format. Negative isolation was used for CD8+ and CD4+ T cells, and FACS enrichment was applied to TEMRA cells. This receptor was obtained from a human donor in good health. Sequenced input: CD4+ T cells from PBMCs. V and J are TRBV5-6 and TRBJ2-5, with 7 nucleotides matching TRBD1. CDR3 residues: CASSSATTGYQETQYF. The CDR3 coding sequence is TGTGCCAGCAGCTCAGCGACGACAGGGTACCAAGAGACCCAGTACTTC. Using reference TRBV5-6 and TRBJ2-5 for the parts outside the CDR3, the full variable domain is DAGVTQSPTHLIKTRGQQVTLRCSPKSGHDTVSWYQQALGQGPQFIFQYYEEEERQRGNFPDRFSGHQFPNYSSELNVNALLLGDSALYLCASSSATTGYQETQYFGPGTRLLVL.